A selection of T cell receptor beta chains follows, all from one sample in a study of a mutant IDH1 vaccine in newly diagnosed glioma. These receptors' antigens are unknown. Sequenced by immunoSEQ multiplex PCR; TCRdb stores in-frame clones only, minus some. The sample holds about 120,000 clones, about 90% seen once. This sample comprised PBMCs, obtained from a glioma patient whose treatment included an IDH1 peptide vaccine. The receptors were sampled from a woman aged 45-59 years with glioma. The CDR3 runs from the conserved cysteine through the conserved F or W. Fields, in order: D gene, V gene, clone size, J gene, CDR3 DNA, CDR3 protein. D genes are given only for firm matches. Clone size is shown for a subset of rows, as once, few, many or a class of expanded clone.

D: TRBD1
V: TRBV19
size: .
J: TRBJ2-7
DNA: TGTGCCAGTAGCCGGGACAGGGGAAGCGAGCAGTACTTC
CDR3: CASSRDRGSEQYF

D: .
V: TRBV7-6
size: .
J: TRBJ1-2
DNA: TGTGCCAGCAGCCCCGTGGGGATTTATGGCTACACCTTC
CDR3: CASSPVGIYGYTF

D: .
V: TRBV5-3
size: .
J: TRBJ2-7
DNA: TGTGCCAGAAGCTTGTCGGACGGACTCGAGCAGTACTTC
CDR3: CARSLSDGLEQYF

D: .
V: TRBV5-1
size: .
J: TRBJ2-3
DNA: TGCGCCAGCAGCTTGGATACGGGGGCTGGGAACACAGATACGCAGTATTTT
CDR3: CASSLDTGAGNTDTQYF

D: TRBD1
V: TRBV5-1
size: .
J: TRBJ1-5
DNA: TGCGCCAGCAGCCCGACAGGGGGTGGGCAGCCCCAGCATTTT
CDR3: CASSPTGGGQPQHF

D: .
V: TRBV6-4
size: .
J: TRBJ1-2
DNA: TGTGCCAGCAGTGACTCATCCGCGGATGGCTACACCTTC
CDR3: CASSDSSADGYTF

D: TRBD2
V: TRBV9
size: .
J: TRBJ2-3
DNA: TGTGCCAGCAGCGTAGCGGGAGGTAGCACAGATACGCAGTATTTT
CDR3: CASSVAGGSTDTQYF

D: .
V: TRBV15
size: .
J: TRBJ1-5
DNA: TGTGCCACCAGCAGAGATCATCAGCCCCAGCATTTT
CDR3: CATSRDHQPQHF

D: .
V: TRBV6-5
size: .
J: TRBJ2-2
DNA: TGTGCCAGCGGTAGATCGGGGATTGACACCGGGGAGCTGTTTTTT
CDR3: CASGRSGIDTGELFF

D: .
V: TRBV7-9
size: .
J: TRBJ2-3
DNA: TGTGCCAGCAGCTTCTTGACAGGCCCAGATACGCAGTATTTT
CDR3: CASSFLTGPDTQYF

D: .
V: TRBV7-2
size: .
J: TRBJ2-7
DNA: TGTGCCAGCAGCTTAAGTGACTTCTCCTACGAGCAGTACTTC
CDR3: CASSLSDFSYEQYF

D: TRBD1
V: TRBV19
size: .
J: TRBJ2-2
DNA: TGTGCCAGTAGGGAAGGGGGCGCGAACACCGGGGAGCTGTTTTTT
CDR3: CASREGGANTGELFF

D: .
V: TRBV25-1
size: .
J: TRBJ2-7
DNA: TGTGCCAGCAGTACCGGGCGGTACGAGCAGTACTTC
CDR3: CASSTGRYEQYF

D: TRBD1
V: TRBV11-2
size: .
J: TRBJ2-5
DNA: TGTGCCAGCAGCTTAGTTTTCTGGGACAGTCAAGAGACCCAGTACTTC
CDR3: CASSLVFWDSQETQYF

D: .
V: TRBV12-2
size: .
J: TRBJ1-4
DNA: TGTGCAAGTCGCTTGGGACAGTCTGATGAAAAACTGTTTTTT
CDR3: CASRLGQSDEKLFF

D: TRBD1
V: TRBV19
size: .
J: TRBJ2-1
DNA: TGTGCCAGTAGTATAGGGACAGGGAACAATGAGCAGTTCTTC
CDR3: CASSIGTGNNEQFF

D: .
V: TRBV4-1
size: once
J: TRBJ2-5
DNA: TGCGCCAGCAGCCGGGGGCTCCCGGAGGGGGAGACCCAGTACTTC
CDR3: CASSRGLPEGETQYF

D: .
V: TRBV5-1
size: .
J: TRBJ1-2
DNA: TGCGCCAGCAGCTTGGTCACAGGGCCTAACTATGGCTACACCTTC
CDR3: CASSLVTGPNYGYTF

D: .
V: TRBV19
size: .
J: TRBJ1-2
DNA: TGTGCCAGTAGTATCCTACGGACTCAAGGAGGCTACACCTTC
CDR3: CASSILRTQGGYTF

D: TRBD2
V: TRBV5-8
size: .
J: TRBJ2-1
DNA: TGTGCCAGCAGTCCACTAGCGAATAATGAGCAGTTCTTC
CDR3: CASSPLANNEQFF

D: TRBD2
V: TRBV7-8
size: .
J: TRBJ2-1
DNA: TGTGCCAGCAGCCCCGGGACTAGCGTTTTCTACAATGAGCAGTTCTTC
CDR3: CASSPGTSVFYNEQFF

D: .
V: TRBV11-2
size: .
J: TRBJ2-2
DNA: TGTGCCAGCAGCTTAGGGCACTTTTCCGGGGAGCTGTTTTTT
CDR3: CASSLGHFSGELFF

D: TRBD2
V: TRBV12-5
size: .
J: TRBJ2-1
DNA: TGTGCTAGTGGTTTGGTACGAGCTAGCGGGCTATACAATGAGCAGTTCTTC
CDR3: CASGLVRASGLYNEQFF

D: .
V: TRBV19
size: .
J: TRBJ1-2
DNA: TGTGCCAGTAGTATAGGAGGACAGAGCTATGGCTACACCTTC
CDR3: CASSIGGQSYGYTF

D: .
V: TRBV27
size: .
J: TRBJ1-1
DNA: TGTGCCAGCAGTTTACGGGGAGCCACTGAAGCTTTCTTT
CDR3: CASSLRGATEAFF

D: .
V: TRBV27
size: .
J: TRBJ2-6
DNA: TGTGCCAGCAGTTTTGACGGCTCTGGGGCCAACGTCCTGACTTTC
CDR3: CASSFDGSGANVLTF

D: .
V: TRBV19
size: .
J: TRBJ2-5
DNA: TGTGCCAGTAGTATGAGAGACACCGAAGAGACCCAGTACTTC
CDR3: CASSMRDTEETQYF

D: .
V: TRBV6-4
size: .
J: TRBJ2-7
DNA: TGTGCCAGCAGTGAGCAGGGGGGGTGGTACGAGCAGTACTTC
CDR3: CASSEQGGWYEQYF

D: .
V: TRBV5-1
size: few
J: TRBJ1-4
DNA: TGCGCCAGCAGCGCCGCCCAAGGGAGCGCTAATGAAAAACTGTTTTTT
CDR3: CASSAAQGSANEKLFF

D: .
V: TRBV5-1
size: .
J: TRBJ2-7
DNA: TGCGCCAGCTGGATGAGGGGGGGCGAGCAGTACTTC
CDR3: CASWMRGGEQYF

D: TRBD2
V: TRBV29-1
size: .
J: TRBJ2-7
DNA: TGCAGCGTTGAAGATCCTAGCGGTTCTTTCTACGAGCAGTACTTC
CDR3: CSVEDPSGSFYEQYF

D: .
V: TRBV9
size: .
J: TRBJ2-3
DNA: TGTGCCAGCAGCTCGGGCCAGGGCGATACGCAGTATTTT
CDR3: CASSSGQGDTQYF

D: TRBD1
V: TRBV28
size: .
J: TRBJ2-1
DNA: TGTGCCAGCAGTTTATCAGGGGGCAAGGGCAATGAGCAGTTCTTC
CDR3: CASSLSGGKGNEQFF

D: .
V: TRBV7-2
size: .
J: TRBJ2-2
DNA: TGTGCCAGCAGCACCCAAGCGAACACCGGGGAGCTGTTTTTT
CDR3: CASSTQANTGELFF

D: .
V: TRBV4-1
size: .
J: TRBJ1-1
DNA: TGCGCCAGCAGCCAAGACCCGAGCAGGAGGAACACTGAAGCTTTCTTT
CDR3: CASSQDPSRRNTEAFF

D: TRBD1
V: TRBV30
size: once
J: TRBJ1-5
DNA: TGTGCCTGGAGCCCCCGGCGGACAGGGGGCTTCCGTCAGCCCCAGCATTTT
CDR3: CAWSPRRTGGFRQPQHF

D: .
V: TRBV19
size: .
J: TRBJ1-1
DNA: TGTGCCAGTAGTATCGGGGCGCTGAACACTGAAGCTTTCTTT
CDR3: CASSIGALNTEAFF

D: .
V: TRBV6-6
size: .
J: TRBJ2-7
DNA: TGTGCCAGCGCGACGCAGGGGGGGATAGGATGGCAGTACTTC
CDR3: CASATQGGIGWQYF

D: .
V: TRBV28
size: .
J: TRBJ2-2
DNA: TGTGCCAGCAGTCCCTCCGGCGCGTACACCGGGGAGCTGTTTTTT
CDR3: CASSPSGAYTGELFF

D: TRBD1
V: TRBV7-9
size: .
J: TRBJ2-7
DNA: TGTGCCAGCAGCTTAGTCCTAGACAGGGATCCGTACGAGCAGTACTTC
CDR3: CASSLVLDRDPYEQYF

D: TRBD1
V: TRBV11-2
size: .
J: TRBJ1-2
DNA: TGTGCCAGCAGCACAGGACAGGGAGATGGCTACACCTTC
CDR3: CASSTGQGDGYTF

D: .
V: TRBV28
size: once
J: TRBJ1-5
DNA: TGTGCCAGCAGTCGGGGCATCGGAGATCATAGCAATCAGCCCCAGCATTTT
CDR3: CASSRGIGDHSNQPQHF

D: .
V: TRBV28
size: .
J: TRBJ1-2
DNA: TGTGCCAGCAGTTTTAGCTGGCAGGGGACCTATGGCTACACCTTC
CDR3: CASSFSWQGTYGYTF

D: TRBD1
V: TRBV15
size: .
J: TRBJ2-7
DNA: TGTGCCACCAGCAGAGATCGAGACAGGGTGTACGAGCAGTACTTC
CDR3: CATSRDRDRVYEQYF

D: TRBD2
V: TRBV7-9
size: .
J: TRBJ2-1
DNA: TGTGCCAGCAGCTCGGCCTATAGCGGGAGCTCCTACAATGAGCAGTTCTTC
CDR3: CASSSAYSGSSYNEQFF

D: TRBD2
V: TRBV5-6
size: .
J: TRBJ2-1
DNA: TGTGCCAGCCGGACTAGCGGGATCTATGAGCAGTTCTTC
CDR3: CASRTSGIYEQFF

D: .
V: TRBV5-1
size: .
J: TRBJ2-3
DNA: TGCGCCAGCGCCCCGGACACCTACAGCACAGATACGCAGTATTTT
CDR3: CASAPDTYSTDTQYF

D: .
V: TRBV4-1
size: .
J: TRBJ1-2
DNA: TGCGCCAGCAGCCACCTATCGACAGCTCCTAACTATGGCTACACCTTC
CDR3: CASSHLSTAPNYGYTF

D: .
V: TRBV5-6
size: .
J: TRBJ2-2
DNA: TGTGCCAGCAGCTTCTCCGACAGTGTAGCGCTGTTTTTT
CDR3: CASSFSDSVALFF

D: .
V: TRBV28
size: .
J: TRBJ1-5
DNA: TGTGCCAGCAGCCTAGGGGGTCCGAACGAGCCCCAGCATTTT
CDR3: CASSLGGPNEPQHF

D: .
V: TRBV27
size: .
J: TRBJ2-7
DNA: TGTGCCAGCAGTTTCGGGGGAAGGTACGAGCAGTACTTC
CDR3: CASSFGGRYEQYF

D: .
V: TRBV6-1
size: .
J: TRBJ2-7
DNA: TGTGCCAGCAGGAAAACAGTACCTGCCTACGAGCAGTACTTC
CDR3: CASRKTVPAYEQYF

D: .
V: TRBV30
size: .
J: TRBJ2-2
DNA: TGTGCCTGGAGTTCACAGATGTCCGGGGAGCTGTTTTTT
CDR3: CAWSSQMSGELFF

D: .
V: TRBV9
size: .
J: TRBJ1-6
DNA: TGTGCCAGCAGCGTCCCCCCGGAAGGGTCCCTCCACTTT
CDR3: CASSVPPEGSLHF

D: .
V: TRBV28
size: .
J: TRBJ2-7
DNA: TGTGCCAGCAACCTTCAACTAGAGGGTAGCGAGCAGTACTTC
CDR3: CASNLQLEGSEQYF